This TCR beta chain was sequenced during a study of cytomegalovirus exposure and HLA in healthy donors. Regarding the study as a whole: For cytomegalovirus status, the classifier reportedly gave diagnoses with high specificity and sensitivity.

Trimming cost V 7 bases and J 0 bases, with 9 bases left between them. Germline CDR1 and CDR2: ENHRY and SYGVKD. The CDR3 runs to 13 residues. PCR primers comprised 60 Vbeta and 13 Jbeta primers. Assay used: immunoSEQ multiplex PCR; TCRdb lists only in-frame clones, some missing. The sample contains about 120,000 clones, 65% to 80% of which appear only once. In this sample, this clone turned up a few times. Its specificity is unknown. Material for sequencing was PBMCs. This sequence joins TRBV10-3 and TRBJ1-1, with unresolved D. The TCR comes from a female donor in good health and CMV-seronegative. CDR3 amino acids: CAIKAELNTEAFF. CDR3 DNA: TGTGCCATCAAGGCGGAATTGAACACTGAAGCTTTCTTT.